These 23 T cell receptor beta chains originate from one sample sequenced in a study of cytomegalovirus exposure and HLA in healthy donors. Both 60 Vbeta primers and 13 Jbeta primers went into the PCR. Assay used: immunoSEQ multiplex PCR; TCRdb lists only in-frame clones, some missing. Altogether under 70,000 clones are present, approximately 80% being singletons, with the ten largest covering around 2.5%. Source material: PBMCs. The receptor set was obtained from a female donor in good health and CMV-seronegative.

The gene calls are TRBV11-1 and TRBJ1-2, with 8 bases matching TRBD1. With 2 bases clipped from V and 4 bases from J, the junction kept 6 bases outside the gene matches. Germline values: CDR1 SGHAT, CDR2 FQDESV (reference sequence). The CDR3 runs 15 residues. This CDR3 is CASSLLSGGSYGYTF. CDR3 coding DNA: TGTGCCAGCAGCTTACTTTCAGGGGGCTCCTATGGCTACACCTTC.

The chain links TRBV7-2 to TRBJ1-1; D is ambiguous. The V and J ends lost 7 bases and 2 bases respectively, with 14 bases between them. Germline assignment: CDR1 SGHTA and CDR2 FQGNSA. The CDR3 spans 14 residues. The CDR3 loop reads CASTSRQTNTEAFF. For the CDR3, the DNA is TGTGCCAGCACCAGTCGGCAGACTAACACTGAAGCTTTCTTT.

This chain connects TRBV9 to TRBJ1-3; D might be TRBD1 (5 bases). Germline CDR1 SGDLS, CDR2 YYNGEE. Trimming shortened V by 0 bases and J by 0 bases, and 7 bases separated the two germline ends. This CDR3 is built from 15 residues. The CDR3: CASSVGTGSGNTIYF. CDR3 coding DNA: TGTGCCAGCAGCGTAGGTACAGGCTCTGGAAACACCATATATTTT.

This chain uses TRBV28 with TRBJ2-7; 7 bases are shared with TRBD1. The junction had 7 bases not matched to a gene; V was cut back by 8 bases and J by 0 bases. CDR1 and CDR2 (germline): MDHEN, SYDVKM. The CDR3 sequence is 14 residues long. The CDR3 DNA sequence: TGTGCCAGCCGCCAGGGGGTTGGCTCCTACGAGCAGTACTTC. Its translation is CASRQGVGSYEQYF.

The chain has TRBV5-4 and TRBJ2-5; 7 bases map to TRBD2. The end of the DNA fits TRBJ2-7 better, so the J call may be wrong. This CDR3 contains 16 residues. Germline V gene lookup returns CDR1 SGHNT and CDR2 YYREEE (reference sequence). As DNA, the CDR3 is TGTGCCAGCAGCTTGGGGTCAGCGGGACCTTCCTACGAGCAGTACTTC. Translated: CASSLGSAGPSYEQYF.

The rearrangement joins TRBV18 to TRBJ2-2; 11 bases are a match to TRBD2. J was trimmed by 4 bases and V by 3 bases; bases with no gene match: 1. The CDR3 is 15 amino acids. Germline V gene lookup returns CDR1 KGHSH and CDR2 LQKENI. Here the CDR3 DNA reads TGTGCCAGCTCACCCGGGACTAGCGGCACCGGGGAGCTGTTTTTT. Residues: CASSPGTSGTGELFF.

The chain uses TRBV27 and TRBJ1-6; possible D gene TRBD1, 5 bases. The V end lost 5 bases, the J end lost 7 bases, and 12 bases lay between the germline ends. CDR1 is MNHEY and CDR2 is SMNVEV in the germline V gene (reference sequence). CDR3 length: 14 amino acids. CDR3 loop: CASSPGGWNSPLHF. The CDR3 DNA is TGTGCCAGCAGTCCCGGGGGGTGGAATTCACCCCTCCACTTT.

J is TRBJ2-7 and V is TRBV5-5; D may be TRBD1 (5 bases). The CDR3 loop spans 14 amino acids. The germline V gene encodes CDR1 SGHKS and CDR2 YYEKEE (reference sequence). Deletions cut 0 bases from V and 4 bases from J, with 11 bases between. This CDR3 reads CASSLEQARYEQYF. CDR3 DNA: TGTGCCAGCAGCTTGGAACAGGCGAGATACGAGCAGTACTTC.

The chain links TRBV6-5 to TRBJ2-3, with TRBD1 identical over 7 bases. Germline assignment: CDR1 MNHEY and CDR2 SVGAGI. CDR3 size: 14 residues. V was clipped by 6 bases and J by 1 base; unmatched bases: 4. The CDR3 DNA is TGTGCCAGCAGCTACGGACAGGGCACAGATACGCAGTATTTT. Its protein is CASSYGQGTDTQYF.

DNA for the CDR3: TGTGCCAGCAGCAGACACGGGACAGGTGGCAACAATGAGCAGTTCTTC. Its protein is CASSRHGTGGNNEQFF. The genes are TRBV13 and TRBJ2-1; 8 bases map to TRBD1. CDR3 length equals 16 residues. Per germline, CDR1 PRHDT and CDR2 FYEKMQ (reference sequence). Trimming cost V 5 bases and J 5 bases; bases outside gene matches: 11.

The rearrangement uses TRBV2 and TRBJ2-1, with a tentative D call TRBD1 (5 bases). The CDR3 consists of 13 residues. Germline V gives CDR1 SNHLY, CDR2 FYNNEI. Trimming removed 7 bases from V and 9 bases from J, with 16 bases in between. This CDR3 is CASTTDTPGEQFF. The CDR3 DNA sequence: TGTGCCAGCACCACGGACACTCCCGGTGAGCAGTTCTTC.

The chain combines TRBV19 with TRBJ1-1; 7 bases match TRBD1. V shed 4 bases, J shed 5 bases, and the junction held 13 bases outside the gene matches. The CDR3 consists of 16 residues. CDR1 and CDR2 (germline): LNHDA, SQIVND (reference sequence). This CDR3 reads CASSSSLGTRGTEAFF. CDR3 DNA: TGTGCCAGTAGTAGCTCCCTAGGCACCAGGGGGACTGAAGCTTTCTTT.

The chain couples TRBV7-9 to TRBJ2-3, with unresolved D. The V end lost 5 bases, the J end lost 4 bases, and 10 bases lay between the germline ends. This CDR3 region has 13 residues. Germline V lookup: CDR1 SEHNR, CDR2 FQNEAQ (reference sequence). DNA of the CDR3: TGTGCCAGCAGCCCCAGAGGCCCAGATACGCAGTATTTT. Translating it yields CASSPRGPDTQYF. Full variable domain (rest looked up from reference TRBV7-9 and TRBJ2-3): DTGVSQNPRHKITKRGQNVTFRCDPISEHNRLYWYRQTLGQGPEFLTYFQNEAQLEKSRLLSDRFSAERPKGSFSTLEIQRTEQGDSAMYLCASSPRGPDTQYFGPGTRLTVL.

V is TRBV5-4 and J is TRBJ2-2, with D uncertain. Trimming removed 2 bases from V and 6 bases from J, with 11 bases in between. Germline CDR1 and CDR2: SGHNT and YYREEE (reference sequence). This CDR3 has 14 residues. CDR3 region: CASSLQFNAGELFF. DNA of the CDR3: TGTGCCAGCAGCTTACAATTCAACGCCGGGGAGCTGTTTTTT.

This clone was picked up one time. The genes are TRBV25-1 and TRBJ2-3; 11 bases map to TRBD2. The V segment lost 4 bases and the J segment 0 bases; nucleotides outside the gene matches: 3. The CDR3 extends over 16 amino acids. CDR1 and CDR2 (germline): MGHDK, SYGVNS. The CDR3 nucleotides read TGTGCCAGCAGTGCCCGACTAGCGGGGAGCACAGATACGCAGTATTTT. Residues: CASSARLAGSTDTQYF.

This clone was recorded once. The CDR3 nucleotides read TGTGCCAGCAGTTTATTGACAGGGGGAGGAAAGCCCCAGCATTTT. Its protein is CASSLLTGGGKPQHF. The gene calls are TRBV28 and TRBJ1-5; the match to TRBD1 covers 9 bases. V shed 1 base, J shed 8 bases, and the junction held 6 bases outside the gene matches. Germline CDR1 is MDHEN and CDR2 is SYDVKM. The CDR3 spans 15 residues.

This clone has only one observation. The V gene is TRBV28, the J gene TRBJ1-1; 11 nucleotides agree with TRBD1. The CDR3 runs to 23 residues. Germline CDR1 and CDR2: MDHEN and SYDVKM. The ends lost 0 bases at V and 3 bases at J; junction bases unmatched: 24. Here the CDR3 reads CASSLWPFRKSERTGGLDTEAFF. The CDR3 DNA is TGTGCCAGCAGTTTATGGCCTTTTCGCAAGTCCGAACGGACAGGGGGCTTGGACACTGAAGCTTTCTTT.

This chain joins TRBV5-1 and TRBJ2-7; D is uncertain. Trimming cost V 0 bases and J 4 bases, with 11 bases left between them. The germline V gene has CDR1 SGHRS and CDR2 YFSETQ. This CDR3 spans 14 amino acids. The CDR3 protein is CASSLGFDTYEQYF. The DNA of the CDR3 is TGCGCCAGCAGCTTGGGATTCGACACTTACGAGCAGTACTTC.

This clone was seen only a few times. The V call is TRBV5-4, the J call TRBJ2-5; 7 bases agree with TRBD2. CDR3 length equals 15 residues. Trimming took 3 bases from V and 9 from J; bases not matched to a gene: 14. Germline V lookup: CDR1 SGHNT, CDR2 YYREEE (reference sequence). CDR3 sequence reads: CASSSERGALEAQYF. CDR3 in DNA: TGTGCCAGCAGCTCCGAGCGGGGCGCCCTGGAGGCCCAGTACTTC.

In its sample, this clone was seen a few times. The chain uses TRBV5-1 and TRBJ2-3; 9 bases match TRBD2. The ends lost 4 bases at V and 2 bases at J; junction bases unmatched: 8. This CDR3 has 16 residues. Germline loops: CDR1 SGHRS, CDR2 YFSETQ. The CDR3 reads CASSAIPSGATDTQYF. In DNA form, the CDR3 reads TGCGCCAGCAGCGCCATTCCTAGCGGGGCCACAGATACGCAGTATTTT.

The J gene is TRBJ1-4, the V gene TRBV4-1; TRBD1 aligns across 7 bases. Germline CDR1 and CDR2: MGHRA and YSYEKL. V trimming: 3 bases; J trimming: 6 bases; junction bases outside the gene matches: 7. The length of the CDR3 is 15 residues. The CDR3 nucleotides read TGCGCCAGCAGCCACCTAGGGGGCCGGGATGAAAAACTGTTTTTT. It translates to CASSHLGGRDEKLFF.

This clone was seen just once. The chain recombines TRBV28 with TRBJ2-2; 7 bases align to TRBD2. V dropped 5 bases and J dropped 3; count of bases not matched to a gene: 9. CDR3 size: 16 residues. CDR1 is MDHEN and CDR2 is SYDVKM in the germline V gene. The CDR3: CASSPFSGGHTGELFF. The CDR3 DNA reads as TGTGCCAGCAGTCCCTTTTCGGGAGGACACACCGGGGAGCTGTTTTTT.

V is TRBV5-6 and J is TRBJ2-3, with 9 bases matching TRBD2. CDR3 length equals 19 residues. V shed 3 bases, J shed 0 bases, and the junction held 14 bases outside the gene matches. Germline V gene lookup returns CDR1 SGHDT and CDR2 YYEEEE. CDR3 coding DNA: TGTGCCAGCAGCTGGCCCATTGCCGGGACTAGCACTAGCACAGATACGCAGTATTTT. This codes for CASSWPIAGTSTSTDTQYF. The complete variable domain, with remaining parts taken from reference TRBV5-6 and TRBJ2-3, reads DAGVTQSPTHLIKTRGQQVTLRCSPKSGHDTVSWYQQALGQGPQFIFQYYEEEERQRGNFPDRFSGHQFPNYSSELNVNALLLGDSALYLCASSWPIAGTSTSTDTQYFGPGTRLTVL.